This is a list of T cell receptor beta chains from one sample in a study of T cell repertoires in cytomegalovirus infection. One entry per CDR3 protein results from TCRdb running MiXCR on the reads. The data contain 200,000 or so distinct CDR3 sequences, 28% of them singletons. Sequenced: PBMCs. These TCRs come from a human donor in good health (CMV status not recorded). Some clones in this sample may be carry-over from other donors' samples. CDR3s include the opening cysteine and the closing phenylalanine or tryptophan. Each record gives: V gene, D gene, clone size, J gene, CDR3 DNA, CDR3 protein. D genes are given only for firm matches. Only part of the rows carry a size: once, few, many, or a class if the clone is expanded.

TRBV5-4	TRBD2	many	TRBJ2-1	TGTGCCAGCAGCTCGCGGGGGGCGTTCTACAATGAGCAGTTCTTC	CASSSRGAFYNEQFF
TRBV14	TRBD1	few	TRBJ1-1	TGTGCCAGCAGGGACAGGGTACGGACTGAAGCTTTCTTT	CASRDRVRTEAFF
TRBV11-2	TRBD1	few	TRBJ2-7	TGTGCCAGCAGCTTATCCCCGGACAGGACCTACGAGCAGTACTTC	CASSLSPDRTYEQYF
TRBV18	TRBD2	.	TRBJ2-5	TGTGCCAGCTCACCGGCTAGCGGGGGGGCCGTGGAGACCCAGTACTTC	CASSPASGGAVETQYF
TRBV20-1	.	.	TRBJ2-3	TGCAGTGTCTCCCGCCAGGCGGATACGCAGTATTTT	CSVSRQADTQYF
TRBV29-1	.	.	TRBJ2-7	TGCAGCGTTGAACGCAGAGATGGGGACGAGCAGTACTTC	CSVERRDGDEQYF
TRBV12-5	.	.	TRBJ1-2	TGTGCTAGTGGTTTGGTAGGCCTCTTTTTAAGCTACACCTTC	CASGLVGLFLSYTF
TRBV2	.	few	TRBJ1-5	TGTGCCAGCAGTGACGGCTTTAGGGGTCAGCCCCAGCATTTT	CASSDGFRGQPQHF
TRBV5-1	.	.	TRBJ1-1	TGCGCCAGCAGCCGAGATAGTGGGGCTGAAGCTTTCTTT	CASSRDSGAEAFF
TRBV19	.	few	TRBJ1-1	TGTGTATCTAGGGGGGAGAACACTGAAGCTTTCTTT	CVSRGENTEAFF
TRBV7-2	.	many	TRBJ1-5	TGTGCCAGCAGCATCAGGGGTTATAGCAATCAGCCCCAGCATTTT	CASSIRGYSNQPQHF
TRBV15	TRBD1	.	TRBJ1-2	TGTGCCACCAGCAGAGATGAGGGGGCGAGGGGTGGCTATGGCTACACCTTC	CATSRDEGARGGYGYTF
TRBV5-6	.	.	TRBJ2-6	TGTGCCAGCAGCGCGGATAAAACAGGGAATCTATTTGGTGCCAACGTCCTGACTTTC	CASSADKTGNLFGANVLTF
TRBV7-9	TRBD1	.	TRBJ2-7	TGTGCCAGCAGCGTAGACCGGGACAGGGGCTACGAGCAGTACTTC	CASSVDRDRGYEQYF
TRBV7-2	TRBD1	many	TRBJ1-2	TGTGCCAGCAGCCCTGGGACAGGGCCGTGGGGCTACACCTTC	CASSPGTGPWGYTF
TRBV7-3	.	few	TRBJ2-7	TGTGCCAGCAGCCCCCCTAGCGACGGCAAGCAGTACTTC	CASSPPSDGKQYF
TRBV7-9	TRBD2	few	TRBJ2-3	TGTGCCAGCAGCTTCGGGACTAGCGGGATTTCAGATACGCAGTATTTT	CASSFGTSGISDTQYF
TRBV4-1	TRBD2	few	TRBJ2-7	TGCGCCAGCAGTCTCGGACTAGCGGGGATCTACGAGCAGTACTTC	CASSLGLAGIYEQYF
TRBV5-1	TRBD1	.	TRBJ1-2	TGCGCCAGCTCCCAGGGGGCGCGGTATGGCTACACCTTC	CASSQGARYGYTF
TRBV7-2	TRBD1	few	TRBJ2-4	TGTGCCAGCAGCCTGGGACAGCCGGTCAGGGATCAGTACTTC	CASSLGQPVRDQYF
TRBV15	.	.	TRBJ1-1	TGTGCCACCAGCAGAGACCTTACAGTCCAGTCTGAAGCTTTCTTT	CATSRDLTVQSEAFF
TRBV6-5	.	.	TRBJ1-3	TGTGCCAGCAGTTACTCGAATAGACACTCTGGAAACACCATATATTTT	CASSYSNRHSGNTIYF
TRBV5-1	TRBD1	.	TRBJ1-5	TGCGCCAGCAGCTGGACAGGAGGGAGCAATCAGCCCCAGCATTTT	CASSWTGGSNQPQHF
TRBV5-6	.	.	TRBJ1-1	TGTGCCAGCAGCTTAACTGGGCGGGGAACGGAAGCTTTCTTT	CASSLTGRGTEAFF